This T cell receptor beta chain was profiled in a study of post-analysis software for immune sequencing data. Study-level points and caveats: Controls had lower frequencies than patients of roughly five TRBV segments, which included TRBV5-6, TRBV5-1 and TRBV20-1. Those with multiple sclerosis, the patient group, showed significantly lower normalized Chao1 diversity than controls. Samples made in the same batch grouped tightly together by F measure.

The authors incorporated unique molecular identifiers into the TCR beta cDNA libraries. Between about 0.9 and 11 million T cells gave rise to around 500,000 cDNA molecules. MiXCR, run by TCRdb on the PCR reads, gives a single entry per CDR3 protein. The data contain roughly 600,000 distinct CDR3 sequences, about 40% of them singletons. Germline V CDR1 and CDR2: SGHDT, YYEEEE. The length of the CDR3 is 15 residues. The J segment lost 3 bases and the V segment lost 2 bases, leaving 4 bases of the junction unmatched. About this clonotype: Its target is unknown.

V usage is TRBV5-6 and J usage is TRBJ2-1; TRBD2 aligns across 8 bases. Sequences were obtained from blood. The TCR comes from a girl under 18 with multiple sclerosis. The CDR3 sequence: CASSFSGGLYNEQFF. In DNA, the CDR3 is TGTGCCAGCAGCTTCAGCGGGGGACTCTACAATGAGCAGTTCTTC.